This T cell receptor (beta chain) was found in a study of spatial heterogeneity in lung cancer. Study in general: Among detected sequences, beta-chain ones consistently exceeded alpha-chain ones in number.

The CDR3 has 13 residues. V was clipped by 5 bases and J by 10 bases, with 18 bases between them. Looked up from germline, CDR1 is SQVTM and CDR2 is ANQGSEA. This clonotype was recorded a few times. Time point of the sample: sample taken at primary tumor resection. Material for sequencing was whole RNA from tumor, nontumor lung or frozen PBMC, left unsorted. The 55 to 90 donors had untreated early-stage non-small cell lung cancer. In the library, each TCR cDNA molecule bore its own unique molecular identifier. Each CDR3 protein is one row after TCRdb ran MiXCR on the 5' RACE reads. The sample includes approximately 81,000 distinct CDR3 sequences, 10% to 15% seen only once; the top ten take about 4.5%.

This specimen was PBMCs, taken at surgery. V and J are TRBV29-1 and TRBJ2-1; D is perhaps TRBD1 (6 bases). This clonotype originated in a male donor with early-stage non-small cell lung cancer. The chain's CDR3 is CSVNHGGSGEQFF. In DNA, the CDR3 is TGCAGCGTTAACCATGGGGGCTCGGGGGAGCAGTTCTTC.